This T cell receptor beta chain is from a study of T cell changes during pregnancy in multiple sclerosis. Clones were read by immunoSEQ multiplex PCR, and TCRdb kept only the in-frame ones, dropping some. The sample includes roughly 120,000 clones, 90% to 95% of them seen just once. This CDR3 comprises 15 residues. V was pared by 2 bases and J by 3 bases, with 5 bases of the junction left unmatched. Germline V gene data show CDR1 as SGDLS and CDR2 as YYNGEE. The source of this sequence is a female donor with multiple sclerosis, enrolled in a pregnancy study. The chain combines TRBV9 with TRBJ2-1; 7 bases match TRBD2. The sample was peripheral blood, taken in the third trimester of pregnancy. The CDR3 DNA follows: TGTGCCAGCAGCGTCGCAGCGGGACGCTACAATGAGCAGTTCTTC. This gives the protein CASSVAAGRYNEQFF.